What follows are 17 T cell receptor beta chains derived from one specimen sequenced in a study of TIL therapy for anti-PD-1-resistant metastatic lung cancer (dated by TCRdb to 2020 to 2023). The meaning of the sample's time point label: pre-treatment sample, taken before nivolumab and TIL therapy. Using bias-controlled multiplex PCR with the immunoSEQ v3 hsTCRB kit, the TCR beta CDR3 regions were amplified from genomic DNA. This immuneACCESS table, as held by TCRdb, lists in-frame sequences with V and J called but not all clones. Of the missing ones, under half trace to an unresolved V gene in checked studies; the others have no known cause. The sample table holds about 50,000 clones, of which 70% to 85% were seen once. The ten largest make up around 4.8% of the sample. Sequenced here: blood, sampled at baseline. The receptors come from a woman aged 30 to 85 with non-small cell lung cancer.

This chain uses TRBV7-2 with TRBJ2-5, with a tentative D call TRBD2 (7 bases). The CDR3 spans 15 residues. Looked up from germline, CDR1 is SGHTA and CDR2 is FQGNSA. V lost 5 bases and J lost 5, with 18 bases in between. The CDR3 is CASSPGGGARETQYF. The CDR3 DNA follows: TGTGCCAGCAGCCCGGGTGGGGGGGCCCGGGAGACCCAGTACTTC.

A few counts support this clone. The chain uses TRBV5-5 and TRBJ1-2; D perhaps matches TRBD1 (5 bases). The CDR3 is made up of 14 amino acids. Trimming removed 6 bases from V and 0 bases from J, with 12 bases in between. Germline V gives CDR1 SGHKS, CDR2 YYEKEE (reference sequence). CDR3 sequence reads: CASTDGQANYGYTF. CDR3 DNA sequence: TGTGCCAGCACCGACGGACAAGCTAACTATGGCTACACCTTC.

The CDR3, as DNA: TGTGCCAGCAGCGTAGCTACAGGGGAACCCAACAATGAGCAGTTCTTC. Translation gives CASSVATGEPNNEQFF. V usage is TRBV9 and J usage is TRBJ2-1, with 7 bases that match TRBD1. CDR1 is SGDLS and CDR2 is YYNGEE in the germline V gene. The V and J ends lost 0 bases and 5 bases, in that order; junction bases with no gene match: 8. The CDR3 length is 16 residues.

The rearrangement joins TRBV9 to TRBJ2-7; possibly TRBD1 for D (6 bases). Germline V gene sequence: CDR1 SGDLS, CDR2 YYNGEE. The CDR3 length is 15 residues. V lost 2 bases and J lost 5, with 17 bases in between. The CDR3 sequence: CASSVTGSGLDEQYF. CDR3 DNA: TGTGCCAGCAGCGTCACAGGGTCGGGGTTAGACGAGCAGTACTTC.

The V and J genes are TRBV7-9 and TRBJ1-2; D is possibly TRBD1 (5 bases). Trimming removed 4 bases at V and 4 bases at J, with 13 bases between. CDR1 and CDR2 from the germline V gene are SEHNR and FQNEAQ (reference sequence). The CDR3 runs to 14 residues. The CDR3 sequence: CASSSTGTGYGYTF. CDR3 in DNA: TGTGCCAGCAGCTCTACCGGGACGGGCTATGGCTACACCTTC.

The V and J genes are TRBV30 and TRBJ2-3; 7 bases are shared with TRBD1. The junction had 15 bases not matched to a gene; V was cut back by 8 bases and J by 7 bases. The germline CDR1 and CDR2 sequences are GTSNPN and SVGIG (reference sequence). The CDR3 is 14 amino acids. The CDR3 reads CATYGQGVKYTQYF. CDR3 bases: TGTGCCACCTATGGGCAGGGGGTAAAATATACGCAGTATTTT. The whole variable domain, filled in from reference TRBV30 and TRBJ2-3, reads SQTIHQWPATLVQPVGSPLSLECTVEGTSNPNLYWYRQAAGRGLQLLFYSVGIGQISSEVPQNLSASRPQDRQFILSSKKLLLSDSGFYLCATYGQGVKYTQYFGPGTRLTVL.

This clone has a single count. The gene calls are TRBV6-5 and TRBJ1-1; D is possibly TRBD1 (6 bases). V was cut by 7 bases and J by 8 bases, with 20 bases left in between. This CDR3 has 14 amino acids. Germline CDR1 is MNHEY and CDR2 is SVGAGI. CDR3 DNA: TGTGCCAGCAATTTAAGGACAGCGGGCACCGAAGCTTTCTTT. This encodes CASNLRTAGTEAFF.

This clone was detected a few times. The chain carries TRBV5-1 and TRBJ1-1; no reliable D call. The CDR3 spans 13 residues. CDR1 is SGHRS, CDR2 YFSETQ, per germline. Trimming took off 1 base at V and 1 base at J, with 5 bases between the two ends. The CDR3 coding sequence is TGCGCCAGCAGCTTGACAGCGAACACTGAAGCTTTCTTT. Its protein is CASSLTANTEAFF.

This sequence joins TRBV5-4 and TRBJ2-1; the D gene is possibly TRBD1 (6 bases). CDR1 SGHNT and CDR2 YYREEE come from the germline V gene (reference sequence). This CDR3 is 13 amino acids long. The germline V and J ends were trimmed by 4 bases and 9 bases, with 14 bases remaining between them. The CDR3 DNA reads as TGTGCCAGCAGCCCGCAACAGGGCAGTGAGCAGTTCTTC. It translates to CASSPQQGSEQFF. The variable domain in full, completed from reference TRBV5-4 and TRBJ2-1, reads ETGVTQSPTHLIKTRGQQVTLRCSSQSGHNTVSWYQQALGQGPQFIFQYYREEENGRGNFPPRFSGLQFPNYSSELNVNALELDDSALYLCASSPQQGSEQFFGPGTRLTVL.

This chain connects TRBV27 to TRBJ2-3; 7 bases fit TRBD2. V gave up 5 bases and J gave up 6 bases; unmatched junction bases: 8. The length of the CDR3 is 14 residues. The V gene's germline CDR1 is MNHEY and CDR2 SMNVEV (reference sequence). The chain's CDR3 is CASSRPSGRDTQYF. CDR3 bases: TGTGCCAGCAGTCGGCCTAGCGGAAGGGATACGCAGTATTTT.

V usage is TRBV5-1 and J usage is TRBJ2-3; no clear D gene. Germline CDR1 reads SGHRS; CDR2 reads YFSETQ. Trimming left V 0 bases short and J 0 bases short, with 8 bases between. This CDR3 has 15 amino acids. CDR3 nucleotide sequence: TGCGCCAGCAGCTTGGACGTACCTAGCACAGATACGCAGTATTTT. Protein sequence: CASSLDVPSTDTQYF.

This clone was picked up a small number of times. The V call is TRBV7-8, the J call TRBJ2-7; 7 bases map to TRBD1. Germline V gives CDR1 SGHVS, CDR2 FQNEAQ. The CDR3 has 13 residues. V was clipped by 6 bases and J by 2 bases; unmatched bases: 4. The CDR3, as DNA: TGTGCCAGCAGTCAGGACAGGACCTACGAGCAGTACTTC. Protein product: CASSQDRTYEQYF.

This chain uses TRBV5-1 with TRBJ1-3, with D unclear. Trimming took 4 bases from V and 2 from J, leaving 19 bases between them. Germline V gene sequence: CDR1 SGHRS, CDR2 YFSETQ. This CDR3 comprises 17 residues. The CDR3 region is CASSPLGPAEAGNTIYF. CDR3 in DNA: TGCGCCAGCAGCCCCCTCGGGCCTGCTGAAGCTGGAAACACCATATATTTT.

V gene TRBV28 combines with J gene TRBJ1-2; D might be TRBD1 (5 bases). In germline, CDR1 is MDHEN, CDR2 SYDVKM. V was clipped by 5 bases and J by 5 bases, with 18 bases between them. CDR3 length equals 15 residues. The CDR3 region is CASSPPSRDLYGYTF. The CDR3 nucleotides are TGTGCCAGCAGTCCCCCCTCCCGGGACCTATATGGCTACACCTTC.

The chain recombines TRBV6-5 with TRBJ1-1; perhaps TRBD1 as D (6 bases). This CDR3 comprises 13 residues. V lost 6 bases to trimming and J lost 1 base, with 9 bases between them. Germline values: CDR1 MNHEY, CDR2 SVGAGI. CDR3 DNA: TGTGCCAGCAGCCAGGGGTGGAACACTGAAGCTTTCTTT. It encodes CASSQGWNTEAFF.

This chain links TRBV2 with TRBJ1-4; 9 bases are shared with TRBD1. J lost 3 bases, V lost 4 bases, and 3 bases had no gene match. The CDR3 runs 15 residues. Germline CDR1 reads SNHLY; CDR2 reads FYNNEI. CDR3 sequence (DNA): TGTGCCAGCAGTGGAGGACAGGGGTCTAATGAAAAACTGTTTTTT. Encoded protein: CASSGGQGSNEKLFF. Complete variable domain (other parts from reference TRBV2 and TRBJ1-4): EPEVTQTPSHQVTQMGQEVILRCVPISNHLYFYWYRQILGQKVEFLVSFYNNEISEKSEIFDDQFSVERPDGSNFTLKIRSTKLEDSAMYFCASSGGQGSNEKLFFGSGTQLSVL.

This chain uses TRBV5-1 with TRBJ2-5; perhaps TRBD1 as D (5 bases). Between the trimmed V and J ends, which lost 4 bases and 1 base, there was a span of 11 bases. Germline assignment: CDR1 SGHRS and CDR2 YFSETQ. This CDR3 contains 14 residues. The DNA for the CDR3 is TGCGCCAGCAGCCCGCGACAGTTCCAAGAGACCCAGTACTTC. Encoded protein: CASSPRQFQETQYF.